This entry lists 21 T cell receptor beta chains sequenced from one sample in a study of shared clonotypes between healthy human individuals (dated by TCRdb to about 2020). The method was the immunoSEQ multiplex PCR assay. TCRdb took this table from immuneACCESS and kept in-frame rearrangements with V and J called. Such tables lack part of the clones; where checked against another copy, unresolved V genes explain under half of the gap, and the rest is unexplained. For this sample the table gives fewer than 1.6 million clones, of which approximately 98.5% were detected only once. Clones ranked in the top ten supply about 0.4% of the sample. Sequencing was performed on naive CD4+ T cells sorted from blood. In the paper's terms, the cell subset or site label means: CD45RA+ positively selected. These TCRs come from a man aged 25-45 years in good health.

The chain joins TRBV7-9 to TRBJ2-7; D is unresolved. The length of the CDR3 is 17 residues. Trimming shortened V by 5 bases and J by 1 base, and 21 bases separated the two germline ends. The germline gives CDR1 SEHNR, CDR2 FQNEAQ (reference sequence). The DNA of the CDR3 is TGTGCCAGCAGCCCACCCAGAGTATCCGTTTCGTCCTACGAGCAGTACTTC. Translation gives CASSPPRVSVSSYEQYF.

The J gene is TRBJ2-1, the V gene TRBV9; 12 bases line up with TRBD2. This CDR3 contains 16 residues. Unmatched junction bases numbered 6, after V lost 2 bases and J lost 6 bases. From germline, CDR1 is SGDLS and CDR2 YYNGEE. DNA for the CDR3: TGTGCCAGCAGCGTCTTGACTAGCGGGAGCTTCAATGAGCAGTTCTTC. Its protein product is CASSVLTSGSFNEQFF.

The gene calls are TRBV18 and TRBJ2-3; D remains ambiguous. Trimming left V 0 bases short and J 6 bases short, with 10 bases between. The CDR3 runs 14 residues. Per germline, CDR1 KGHSH and CDR2 LQKENI. For the CDR3, the DNA is TGTGCCAGCTCACCACCCCCCGCCGACGATACGCAGTATTTT. This sequence encodes CASSPPPADDTQYF.

V gene TRBV5-6 combines with J gene TRBJ1-1; D is possibly TRBD1 (5 bases). The V end was cut by 2 bases, the J end by 4 bases, with 18 bases between. CDR1 and CDR2 from the germline V gene are SGHDT and YYEEEE. The CDR3 has 16 residues. CDR3 loop: CASSFRVGGLGTEAFF. The CDR3 coding sequence is TGTGCCAGCAGCTTCAGGGTCGGGGGACTGGGCACTGAAGCTTTCTTT.

The genes are TRBV25-1 and TRBJ2-5, with D possibly matching TRBD2 (6 bases). The V and J ends lost 4 bases and 2 bases respectively, with 14 bases between them. CDR1 is MGHDK and CDR2 is SYGVNS in the germline V gene. The CDR3 covers 15 residues. The CDR3 coding sequence is TGTGCCAGCAGTGGACCCCCGGGACTTCAAGAGACCCAGTACTTC. Translating gives CASSGPPGLQETQYF. The full variable domain, its missing parts supplied by reference TRBV25-1 and TRBJ2-5, is EADIYQTPRYLVIGTGKKITLECSQTMGHDKMYWYQQDPGMELHLIHYSYGVNSTEKGDLSSESTVSRIRTEHFPLTLESARPSHTSQYLCASSGPPGLQETQYFGPGTRLLVL.

This chain uses TRBV6-5 with TRBJ2-7; no firm D call. V gave up 5 bases and J gave up 3 bases, with 11 bases separating them. The CDR3 has 13 amino acids. Germline values: CDR1 MNHEY, CDR2 SVGAGI. The CDR3 DNA sequence: TGTGCCAGCAGTCCCTCACCAAGCTACGAGCAGTACTTC. Protein product: CASSPSPSYEQYF.

The chain employs TRBV6-5 and TRBJ1-2; 7 bases are shared with TRBD1. J lost 7 bases, V lost 5 bases, and 7 bases had no gene match. The germline gives CDR1 MNHEY, CDR2 SVGAGI. There are 13 residues in the CDR3. CDR3 DNA sequence: TGTGCCAGCAGTCGACAGGGTAGCGGTGGCTACACCTTC. Protein product: CASSRQGSGGYTF.

This clone was picked up one time. The chain recombines TRBV19 with TRBJ2-1; 9 bases fit TRBD2. Germline-derived CDR1 and CDR2 are LNHDA and SQIVND (reference sequence). The V gene end was trimmed by 10 bases and the J gene end by 8 bases; junction bases not matched to a gene: 6. The CDR3 sequence is 12 residues long. CDR3 region: CAIGTSSDEQFF. DNA for the CDR3: TGTGCCATAGGGACTAGCAGCGATGAGCAGTTCTTC.

The V call is TRBV18, the J call TRBJ1-1; D is undetermined. Trimming removed 3 bases at V and 0 bases at J, with 11 bases between. CDR3 size: 15 residues. Germline V gives CDR1 KGHSH, CDR2 LQKENI. The CDR3 nucleotides are TGTGCCAGCTCACCCCTGGGGATCATGAACACTGAAGCTTTCTTT. This sequence encodes CASSPLGIMNTEAFF.

The V call is TRBV18, the J call TRBJ2-3, with D unresolved. Between the trimmed V and J ends, which lost 3 bases and 14 bases, there was a span of 18 bases. CDR3 length: 13 amino acids. Per the germline V gene, CDR1 is KGHSH and CDR2 is LQKENI. CDR3 region: CASSPTPDANLYF. DNA for the CDR3: TGTGCCAGCTCACCTACCCCGGACGCGAATCTGTATTTT.

The rearrangement joins TRBV27 to TRBJ2-2; 7 nucleotides match TRBD2. The V segment lost 5 bases and the J segment 6 bases; nucleotides outside the gene matches: 15. This CDR3 contains 17 residues. CDR1 and CDR2 from the germline V gene are MNHEY and SMNVEV (reference sequence). The CDR3 DNA reads TGTGCCAGCAGTGTGTTCGGGGGGAGCCTGTCTCCCGGGGAGCTGTTTTTT. This codes for CASSVFGGSLSPGELFF.

This sequence joins TRBV27 and TRBJ2-7; weak D call: TRBD2 (6 bases). V gave up 3 bases and J gave up 2 bases, with 14 bases separating them. The CDR3 extends over 15 amino acids. Germline V lookup: CDR1 MNHEY, CDR2 SMNVEV (reference sequence). CDR3 bases: TGTGCCAGCAGTTTTATGGGACTCAACCCCTACGAGCAGTACTTC. Amino acids: CASSFMGLNPYEQYF.

V gene TRBV4-2 combines with J gene TRBJ2-7; 7 nucleotides match TRBD2. The germline CDR1 and CDR2 sequences are LGHNA and YNFKEQ. Trimming cost V 4 bases and J 5 bases; bases outside gene matches: 11. This CDR3 is 15 amino acids long. CDR3 in DNA: TGTGCCAGCAGCCCCACCAGGGACTACATCCACGAGCAGTACTTC. This sequence encodes CASSPTRDYIHEQYF.

This sequence joins TRBV2 and TRBJ1-1, with 7 nucleotides matching TRBD1. CDR3 length equals 15 residues. V dropped 5 bases and J dropped 3; count of bases not matched to a gene: 9. Germline CDR1 and CDR2: SNHLY and FYNNEI. The CDR3: CASSPAPTGHTEAFF. CDR3 coding DNA: TGTGCCAGCAGTCCCGCTCCGACAGGGCACACTGAAGCTTTCTTT.

The chain has TRBV7-6 and TRBJ2-7, with a possible D match to TRBD1 (6 bases). Trimming cost V 2 bases and J 0 bases, with 8 bases left between them. From germline, CDR1 is SGHVS and CDR2 FNYEAQ. The CDR3 is made up of 14 amino acids. The CDR3 region has the DNA TGTGCCAGCAGCTTACTGACAGGCTCCTACGAGCAGTACTTC. Translated, it gives CASSLLTGSYEQYF.

J is TRBJ2-7 and V is TRBV7-2; D is ambiguous. This CDR3 is built from 14 residues. The V and J ends lost 2 bases and 3 bases respectively, with 11 bases between them. CDR1 is SGHTA, CDR2 FQGNSA, per germline. The CDR3 bases are TGTGCCAGCAGCTTAAGGGTAGCAAACTACGAGCAGTACTTC. Its translation: CASSLRVANYEQYF. Using reference TRBV7-2 and TRBJ2-7 for the parts outside the CDR3, the full variable domain is GAGVSQSPSNKVTEKGKDVELRCDPISGHTALYWYRQSLGQGLEFLIYFQGNSAPDKSGLPSDRFSAERTGGSVSTLTIQRTQQEDSAVYLCASSLRVANYEQYFGPGTRLTVT.

CDR3 protein: CASRESGSPDEQFF. The CDR3 DNA reads as TGTGCCAGCAGGGAAAGCGGGAGTCCTGATGAGCAGTTCTTC. The chain combines TRBV7-9 with TRBJ2-1; 8 nucleotides align to TRBD2. The V and J ends lost 6 bases and 8 bases, in that order; junction bases with no gene match: 9. CDR1 and CDR2 (germline): SEHNR, FQNEAQ (reference sequence). The CDR3 is 14 residues long.

V is TRBV5-5 and J is TRBJ2-7; unclear D gene. V was trimmed by 0 bases and J by 0 bases, leaving 4 bases between them. CDR1 is SGHKS and CDR2 is YYEKEE in the germline V gene (reference sequence). The CDR3 runs 13 residues. The CDR3 bases are TGTGCCAGCAGCTTGGACTACTCCTACGAGCAGTACTTC. The encoded protein is CASSLDYSYEQYF.

This clone has only a few counts. The chain combines TRBV21-1 with TRBJ2-3; TRBD2 reflects the table's D call only, with no check against the DNA. TRBV21-1 is a recognized pseudogene. The CDR3 covers 15 residues. The CDR3 DNA reads as TGTGCCAGCAGGCTCGAGGTAGTCATGCAAGATACGCAGTATTTT. Amino acid sequence: CASRLEVVMQDTQYF.

The chain couples TRBV5-4 to TRBJ2-7; 7 nucleotides line up with TRBD2. The CDR3 extends over 15 amino acids. J was trimmed by 3 bases and V by 0 bases; bases with no gene match: 6. Per the germline V gene, CDR1 is SGHNT and CDR2 is YYREEE (reference sequence). The CDR3 reads CASSLDGGRGYEQYF. The CDR3, as DNA: TGTGCCAGCAGCTTGGACGGCGGGAGAGGCTACGAGCAGTACTTC.

The chain joins TRBV9 to TRBJ2-7, with no clear D. This CDR3 spans 14 amino acids. Germline V gene lookup returns CDR1 SGDLS and CDR2 YYNGEE. V lost 4 bases to trimming and J lost 0 bases, with 11 bases between them. For the CDR3, the DNA is TGTGCCAGCAGCCGGCAGGCCAGCTCCTACGAGCAGTACTTC. It translates to CASSRQASSYEQYF.